The following is a T cell receptor beta chain sequence with its context. The CDR3 runs to 12 residues. V lost 6 bases and J 6 bases, leaving 12 bases between the germline ends. CDR1 is SNHLY and CDR2 is FYNNEI in the germline V gene. The sample is drawn from a study of blood T cell repertoires in COVID-19. Across the study: The samples span acute and convalescent COVID-19 from the United States, Italy and Spain. PBMCs, B-cell-depleted T cells, or T cells provided the cDNA or gDNA that made up the material.

Recruits, aged roughly 18 to 95 years, lived in 20 to 30 US areas. Produced via immunoSEQ multiplex PCR; TCRdb's table is partial and in-frame only. Of some 150,000 clones listed, less than 90% are singletons. What was sequenced was PBMCs or T cells enriched from blood (not recorded which). The V gene is TRBV2, the J gene TRBJ2-7, with D perhaps matching TRBD2 (5 bases). The TCR sequence derives from a human donor with acute COVID-19. The donor label of this sample is uncertain. The CDR3 DNA is TGTGCCAGCAGGGACTGGCAGTTCGAGCAGTACTTC. Its protein product is CASRDWQFEQYF.